The clone carrying this T cell receptor (beta chain) was seen many times. Its antigen is unidentified. Between the trimmed V and J ends, which lost 3 bases and 9 bases, there was a span of 9 bases. CDR3 length equals 12 residues. This sample was included in a study of T cells in Graves' hyperthyroidism and ophthalmopathy. Study overall: Peripheral blood was acquired at first diagnosis, ahead of any therapy whatsoever. Broader study findings: Most expanded thyroid clonotypes above 0.001 also appeared in blood. With a median lead of 6.5 months before onset, the model predicted ophthalmopathy.

Not enrolled were patients with uncontrolled infection, other autoimmune disease, pregnancy or lactation. Amplification yielded TCR beta CDR3 regions, with RNA transcripts as the source. A first-round RT-PCR of the TCR CDR3 used the HTBI primer set. Each CDR3 protein gets one entry after TCRdb re-called the multiplex PCR reads with MiXCR. The sample lists about 740,000 distinct CDR3 sequences, 11% to 15% occurring once. The sequencing sample was made of blood. The chain employs TRBV12-3 or TRBV12-4 and TRBJ2-1; D remains ambiguous. This clonotype was obtained from a woman in her late teens or twenties with Graves' hyperthyroidism. CDR3 in amino acids: CASSFGRIEQFF. CDR3 sequence (DNA): TGTGCCAGCAGTTTTGGTAGAATTGAGCAGTTCTTC.